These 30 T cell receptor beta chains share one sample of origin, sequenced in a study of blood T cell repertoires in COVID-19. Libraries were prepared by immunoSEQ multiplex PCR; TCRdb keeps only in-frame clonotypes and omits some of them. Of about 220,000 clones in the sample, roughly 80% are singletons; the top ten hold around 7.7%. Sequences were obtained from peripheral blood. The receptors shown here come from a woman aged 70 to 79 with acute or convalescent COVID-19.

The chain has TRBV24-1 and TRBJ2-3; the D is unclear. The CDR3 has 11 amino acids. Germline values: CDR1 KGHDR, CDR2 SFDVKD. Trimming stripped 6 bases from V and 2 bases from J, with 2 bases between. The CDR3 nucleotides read TGTGCCACCAGTCTCACAGATACGCAGTATTTT. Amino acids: CATSLTDTQYF.

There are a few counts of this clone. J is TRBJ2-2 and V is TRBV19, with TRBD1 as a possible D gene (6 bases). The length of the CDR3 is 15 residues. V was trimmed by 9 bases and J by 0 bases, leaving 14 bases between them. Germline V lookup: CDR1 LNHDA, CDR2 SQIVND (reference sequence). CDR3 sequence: CASRRQASNTGELFF. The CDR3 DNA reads TGTGCCAGCCGGAGACAGGCCTCGAACACCGGGGAGCTGTTTTTT. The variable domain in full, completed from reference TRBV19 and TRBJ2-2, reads DGGITQSPKYLFRKEGQNVTLSCEQNLNHDAMYWYRQDPGQGLRLIYYSQIVNDFQKGDIAEGYSVSREKKESFPLTVTSAQKNPTAFYLCASRRQASNTGELFFGEGSRLTVL.

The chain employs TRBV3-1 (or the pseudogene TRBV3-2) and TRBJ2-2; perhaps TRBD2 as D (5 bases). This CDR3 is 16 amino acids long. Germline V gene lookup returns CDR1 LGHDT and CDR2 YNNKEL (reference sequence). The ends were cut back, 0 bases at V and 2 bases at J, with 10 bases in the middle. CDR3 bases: TGTGCCAGCAGCCAAGAGTCGGGGATCAACACCGGGGAGCTGTTTTTT. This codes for CASSQESGINTGELFF.

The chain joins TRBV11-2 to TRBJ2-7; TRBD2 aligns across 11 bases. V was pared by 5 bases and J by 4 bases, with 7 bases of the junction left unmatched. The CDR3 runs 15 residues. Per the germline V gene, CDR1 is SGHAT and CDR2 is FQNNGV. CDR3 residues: CASSPTGLAAYEQYF. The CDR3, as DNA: TGTGCCAGCAGCCCCACGGGACTAGCGGCGTACGAGCAGTACTTC.

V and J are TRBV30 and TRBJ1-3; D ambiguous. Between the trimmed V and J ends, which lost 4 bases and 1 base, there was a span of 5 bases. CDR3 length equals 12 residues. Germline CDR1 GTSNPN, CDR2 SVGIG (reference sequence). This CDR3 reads CAWTKSGNTIYF. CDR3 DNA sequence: TGTGCCTGGACTAAGTCTGGAAACACCATATATTTT.

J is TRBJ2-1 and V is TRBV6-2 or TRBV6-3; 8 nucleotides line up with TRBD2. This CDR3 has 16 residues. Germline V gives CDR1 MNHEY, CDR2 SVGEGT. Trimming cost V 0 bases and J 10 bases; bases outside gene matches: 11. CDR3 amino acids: CASSYSGQRGSKEQFF. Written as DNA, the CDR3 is TGTGCCAGCAGTTACTCCGGGCAGCGGGGGTCCAAAGAGCAGTTCTTC.

The CDR3 here is CASSQDRPGAGGYGYTF. The CDR3 nucleotides are TGTGCCAGCAGCCAAGATCGCCCAGGCGCAGGAGGCTATGGCTACACCTTC. The V and J genes are TRBV14 and TRBJ1-2; D is ambiguous. This CDR3 contains 17 residues. Trimming pared 0 bases from V and 4 bases from J, leaving 18 bases between. The germline V gene has CDR1 SGHDN and CDR2 FVKESK.

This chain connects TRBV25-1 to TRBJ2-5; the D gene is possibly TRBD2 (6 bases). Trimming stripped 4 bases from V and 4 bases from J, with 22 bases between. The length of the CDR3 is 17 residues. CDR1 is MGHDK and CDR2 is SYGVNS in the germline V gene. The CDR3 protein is CASSVTNRPGVGETQYF. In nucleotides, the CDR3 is TGTGCCAGCAGTGTCACTAATCGACCGGGGGTGGGAGAGACCCAGTACTTC.

Written as DNA, the CDR3 is TGTGCCAGCAGCTTAGATCCCACTAGCGGGGGCAATGAGCAGTTCTTC. Translating gives CASSLDPTSGGNEQFF. The V call is TRBV11-2, the J call TRBJ2-1, with TRBD2 matching 11 bases. J lost 6 bases, V lost 0 bases, and 4 bases had no gene match. The germline CDR1 and CDR2 sequences are SGHAT and FQNNGV. The CDR3 runs to 16 residues. Drawing the rest from reference TRBV11-2 and TRBJ2-1, the complete variable domain is EAGVAQSPRYKIIEKRQSVAFWCNPISGHATLYWYQQILGQGPKLLIQFQNNGVVDDSQLPKDRFSAERLKGVDSTLKIQPAKLEDSAVYLCASSLDPTSGGNEQFFGPGTRLTVL.

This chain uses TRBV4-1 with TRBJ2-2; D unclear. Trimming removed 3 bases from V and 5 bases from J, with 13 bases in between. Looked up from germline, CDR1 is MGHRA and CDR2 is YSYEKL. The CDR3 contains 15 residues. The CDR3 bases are TGCGCCAGCAGCCACCCAGCTAGAGAGACCGGGGAGCTGTTTTTT. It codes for CASSHPARETGELFF.

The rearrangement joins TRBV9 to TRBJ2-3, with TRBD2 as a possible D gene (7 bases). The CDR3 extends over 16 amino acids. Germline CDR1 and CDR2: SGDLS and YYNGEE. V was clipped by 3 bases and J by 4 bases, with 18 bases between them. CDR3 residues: CASSAAGGGLSDTQYF. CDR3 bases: TGTGCCAGCAGCGCCGCGGGCGGGGGCCTGTCAGATACGCAGTATTTT.

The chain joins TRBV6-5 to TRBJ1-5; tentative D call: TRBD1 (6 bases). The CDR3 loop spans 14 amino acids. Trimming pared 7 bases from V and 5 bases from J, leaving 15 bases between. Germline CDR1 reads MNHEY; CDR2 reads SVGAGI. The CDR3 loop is CASNTYRADQPQHF. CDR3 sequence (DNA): TGTGCCAGCAATACCTACAGGGCCGATCAGCCCCAGCATTTT.

CDR3 sequence (DNA): TGTGCCAGCATCTTTAACTACGAGCAGTACTTC. Translation: CASIFNYEQYF. This chain links TRBV28 with TRBJ2-7; D gene unclear. The CDR3 contains 11 residues. The germline CDR1 and CDR2 sequences are MDHEN and SYDVKM. Trimming took off 7 bases at V and 3 bases at J, with 7 bases between the two ends.

The CDR3 protein is CASSQDGGGGSNYGYTF. For the CDR3, the DNA is TGTGCCAGCAGCCAAGATGGGGGTGGAGGGAGCAACTATGGCTACACCTTC. The rearrangement uses TRBV4-2 and TRBJ1-2; possible D gene TRBD1, 5 bases. The CDR3 runs to 17 residues. V shed 0 bases and J shed 2 bases, with 16 bases lying between them. Germline CDR1 and CDR2: LGHNA and YNFKEQ.

The CDR3 sequence: CASSGSDLQETQYF. The CDR3 bases are TGTGCCAGCAGTGGTAGCGATCTCCAAGAGACCCAGTACTTC. This chain connects TRBV6-4 to TRBJ2-5; weak D call: TRBD2 (5 bases). Germline V gene data show CDR1 as MRHNA and CDR2 as SNTAGT. Deletions cut 4 bases from V and 1 base from J, with 10 bases between. The CDR3 has 14 residues.

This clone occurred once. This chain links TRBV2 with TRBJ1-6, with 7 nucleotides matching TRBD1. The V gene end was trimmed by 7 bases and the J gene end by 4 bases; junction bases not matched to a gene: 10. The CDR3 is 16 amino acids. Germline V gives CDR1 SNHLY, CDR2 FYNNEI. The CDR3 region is CASKGDRLPYNSPLHF. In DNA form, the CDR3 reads TGTGCCAGCAAGGGGGACAGACTTCCTTATAATTCACCCCTCCACTTT. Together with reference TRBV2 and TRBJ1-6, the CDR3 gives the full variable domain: EPEVTQTPSHQVTQMGQEVILRCVPISNHLYFYWYRQILGQKVEFLVSFYNNEISEKSEIFDDQFSVERPDGSNFTLKIRSTKLEDSAMYFCASKGDRLPYNSPLHFGNGTRLTVT.

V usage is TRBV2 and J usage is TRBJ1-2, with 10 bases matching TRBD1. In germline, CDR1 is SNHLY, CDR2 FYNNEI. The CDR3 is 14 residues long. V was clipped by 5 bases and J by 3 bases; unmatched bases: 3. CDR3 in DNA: TGTGCCAGCAGTAGACAGGGGGCGGACTATGGCTACACCTTC. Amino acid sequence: CASSRQGADYGYTF.

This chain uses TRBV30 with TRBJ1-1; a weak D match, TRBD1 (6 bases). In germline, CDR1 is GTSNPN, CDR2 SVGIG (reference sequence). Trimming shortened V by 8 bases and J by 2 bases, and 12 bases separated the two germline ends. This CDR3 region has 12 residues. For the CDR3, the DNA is TGTGCCAGAACAGGGTACAACACTGAAGCTTTCTTT. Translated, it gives CARTGYNTEAFF.

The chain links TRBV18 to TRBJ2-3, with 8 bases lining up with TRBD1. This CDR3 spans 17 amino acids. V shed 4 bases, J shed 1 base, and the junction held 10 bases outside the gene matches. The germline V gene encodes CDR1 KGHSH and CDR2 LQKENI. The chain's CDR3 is CASSHGQGGYGTDTQYF. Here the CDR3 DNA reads TGTGCCAGCTCACACGGACAGGGAGGATATGGCACAGATACGCAGTATTTT.

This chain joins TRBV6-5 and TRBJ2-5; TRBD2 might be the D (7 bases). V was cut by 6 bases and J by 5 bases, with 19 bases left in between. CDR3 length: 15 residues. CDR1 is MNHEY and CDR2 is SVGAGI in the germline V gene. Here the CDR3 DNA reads TGTGCCAGCAGCCCAAGGGGGGGACCGTGGGAGACCCAGTACTTC. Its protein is CASSPRGGPWETQYF.

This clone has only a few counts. CDR3 loop: CATGLESTDTQYF. The CDR3, as DNA: TGTGCCACCGGACTGGAAAGCACAGATACGCAGTATTTT. The chain couples TRBV24-1 to TRBJ2-3; TRBD2 is a possible D gene (5 bases). Between the trimmed V and J ends, which lost 9 bases and 0 bases, there was a span of 9 bases. This CDR3 comprises 13 residues. Germline CDR1 KGHDR, CDR2 SFDVKD.

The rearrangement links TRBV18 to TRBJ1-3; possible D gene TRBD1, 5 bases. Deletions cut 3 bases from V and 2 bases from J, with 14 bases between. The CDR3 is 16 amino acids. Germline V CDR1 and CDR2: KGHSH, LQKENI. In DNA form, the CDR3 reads TGTGCCAGCTCACCTTCGGCAGCGACAGCTGGAAACACCATATATTTT. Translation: CASSPSAATAGNTIYF.

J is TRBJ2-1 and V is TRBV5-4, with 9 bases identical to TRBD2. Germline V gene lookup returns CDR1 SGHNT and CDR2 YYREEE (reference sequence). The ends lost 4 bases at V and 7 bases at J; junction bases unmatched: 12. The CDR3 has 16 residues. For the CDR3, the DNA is TGTGCCAGCAGCACCGCCGGGACTAGCCGGGGGAATGAGCAGTTCTTC. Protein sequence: CASSTAGTSRGNEQFF.

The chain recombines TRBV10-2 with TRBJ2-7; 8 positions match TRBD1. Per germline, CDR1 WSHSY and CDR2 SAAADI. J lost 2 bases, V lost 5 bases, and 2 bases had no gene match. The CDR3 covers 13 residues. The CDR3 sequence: CASSKTGAYEQYF. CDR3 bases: TGCGCCAGCAGTAAGACAGGGGCCTACGAGCAGTACTTC.

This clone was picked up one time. In DNA form, the CDR3 reads TGTGCCACTCGGGGGGGAGACGGGAACATTCAGTACTTC. Its protein product is CATRGGDGNIQYF. The chain uses TRBV3-1 (or the pseudogene TRBV3-2) and TRBJ2-4; the match to TRBD2 covers 8 bases. V shed 10 bases, J shed 7 bases, and the junction held 9 bases outside the gene matches. The CDR3 is 13 residues long. CDR1 and CDR2 (germline): LGHDT, YNNKEL (reference sequence).

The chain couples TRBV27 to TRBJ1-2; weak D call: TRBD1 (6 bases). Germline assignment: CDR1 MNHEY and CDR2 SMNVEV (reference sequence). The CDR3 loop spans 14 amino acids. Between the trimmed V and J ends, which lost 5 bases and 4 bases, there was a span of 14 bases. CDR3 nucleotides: TGTGCCAGCAGTCCTCGGGGGGGGCCCTATGGCTACACCTTC. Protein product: CASSPRGGPYGYTF.

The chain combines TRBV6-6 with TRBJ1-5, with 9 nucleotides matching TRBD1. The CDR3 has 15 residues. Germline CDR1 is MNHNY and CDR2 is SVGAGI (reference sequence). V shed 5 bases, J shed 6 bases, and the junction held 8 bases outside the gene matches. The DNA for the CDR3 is TGTGCCAGCAGTATGACAGGGGGAGAGGGTCAGCCCCAGCATTTT. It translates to CASSMTGGEGQPQHF.

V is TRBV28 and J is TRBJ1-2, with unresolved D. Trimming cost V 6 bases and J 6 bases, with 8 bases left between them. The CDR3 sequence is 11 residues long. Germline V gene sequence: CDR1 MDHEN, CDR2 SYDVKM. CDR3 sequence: CASSLEHGYTF. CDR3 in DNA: TGTGCCAGCAGCCTCGAGCATGGCTACACCTTC.

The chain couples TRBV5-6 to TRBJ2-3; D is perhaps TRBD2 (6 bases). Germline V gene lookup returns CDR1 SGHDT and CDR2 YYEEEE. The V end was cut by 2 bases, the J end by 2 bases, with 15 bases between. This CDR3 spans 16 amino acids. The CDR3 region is CASSLVVGTLTDTQYF. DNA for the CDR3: TGTGCCAGCAGCTTAGTCGTCGGGACTCTCACAGATACGCAGTATTTT.

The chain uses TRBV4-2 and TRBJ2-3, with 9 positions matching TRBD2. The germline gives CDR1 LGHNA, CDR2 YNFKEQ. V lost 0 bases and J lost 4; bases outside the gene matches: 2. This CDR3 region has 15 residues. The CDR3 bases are TGTGCCAGCAGCCAAGAAGTAGCGGGGGCAGATACGCAGTATTTT. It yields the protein CASSQEVAGADTQYF.